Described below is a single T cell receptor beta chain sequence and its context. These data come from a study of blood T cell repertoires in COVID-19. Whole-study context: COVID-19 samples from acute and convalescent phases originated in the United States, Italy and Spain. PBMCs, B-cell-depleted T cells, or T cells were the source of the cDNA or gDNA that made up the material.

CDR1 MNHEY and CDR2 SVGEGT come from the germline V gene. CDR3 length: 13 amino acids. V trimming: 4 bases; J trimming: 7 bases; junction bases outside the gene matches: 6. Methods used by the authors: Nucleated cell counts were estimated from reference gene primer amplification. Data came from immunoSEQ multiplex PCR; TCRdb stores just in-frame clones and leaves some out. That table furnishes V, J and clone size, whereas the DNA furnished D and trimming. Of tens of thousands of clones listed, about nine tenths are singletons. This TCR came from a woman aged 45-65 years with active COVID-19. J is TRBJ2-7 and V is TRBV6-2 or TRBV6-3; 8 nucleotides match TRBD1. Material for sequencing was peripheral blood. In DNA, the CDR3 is TGTGCCAGCAGTTGGCAGGGGGCTGAAGAGCAGTACTTC. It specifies CASSWQGAEEQYF.